This is a list of T cell receptor beta chains from one sample in a study of T cell responses to AZD1222 COVID-19 vaccine. Measured with immunoSEQ multiplex PCR; TCRdb has only the in-frame clones, and not every one. Among under 95,000 clones, around nine tenths were seen once, and the ten largest hold roughly 10%. Sequences were derived from peripheral blood, sampled 28 days after the second AZD1222 dose. These receptors came from an adult who received the AZD1222 COVID-19 vaccine. The CDR3 runs from the conserved cysteine through the conserved F or W. The D gene is left open where the match is weak. A row's size may be missing; if present it is once, few, many or a size class.

J gene | clone size | V gene | D gene | CDR3 DNA | CDR3 protein
TRBJ1-3 | once | TRBV7-3 | NA | TGTGCCAGCAGCTTACGGTCGGCCCTCGGAAACACCATATATTTT | CASSLRSALGNTIYF
TRBJ2-7 | NA | TRBV5-4 | NA | TGTGCCAGCAGCTTGTGGTCCTACGAGCAGTACTTC | CASSLWSYEQYF
TRBJ1-3 | NA | TRBV7-9 | NA | TGTGCCAGCAGCTTTTCGGACGTGAGGCGGTCTGGAAACACCATATATTTT | CASSFSDVRRSGNTIYF
TRBJ1-3 | NA | TRBV30 | NA | TGTGCCTGGTCCCCGATAAGCTCTGGAAACACCATATATTTT | CAWSPISSGNTIYF
TRBJ2-1 | NA | TRBV5-6 | TRBD2 | TGTGCCAGCAGCTGGGGGGGCAATGAGCAGTTCTTC | CASSWGGNEQFF
TRBJ2-5 | NA | TRBV3-1/TRBV3-2 | NA | TGTGCCAGCAGCCCCCTTGGGCCTCAAGAGACCCAGTACTTC | CASSPLGPQETQYF
TRBJ1-1 | NA | TRBV6-5 | TRBD1 | TGTGCCAGCAGTTCCGTTGGACAGGGGAACACTGAAGCTTTCTTT | CASSSVGQGNTEAFF
TRBJ1-3 | NA | TRBV18 | NA | TGTGCCAGCTCACCTACGGTGGACGGCCCGGGGGACACCATATATTTT | CASSPTVDGPGDTIYF
TRBJ2-5 | NA | TRBV7-2 | TRBD2 | TGTGCCAGCAGCCAGGTCAGACTAGCGGGGGAAGAGACCCAGTACTTC | CASSQVRLAGEETQYF
TRBJ2-7 | NA | TRBV7-9 | NA | TGTGCCAGCAGCTTAGTCTCCGAGCAGTACTTC | CASSLVSEQYF
TRBJ1-1 | NA | TRBV5-1 | TRBD1 | TGCGCCAGCAGCTTGTTAGCACAGGGGGACACTGAAGCTTTCTTT | CASSLLAQGDTEAFF
TRBJ1-2 | NA | TRBV28 | NA | TGTGCCAGCAGTTTTGCAGGGAGGTATGGCTACACCTTC | CASSFAGRYGYTF
TRBJ2-2 | NA | TRBV7-2 | NA | TGTGCCAGCAGCACGAACGGGCTTCGAGGGCTGTTTTTT | CASSTNGLRGLFF
TRBJ1-6 | NA | TRBV7-2 | NA | TGTGCCAGCAGCTTCCGGCCAAATAATTCACCCCTCCACTTT | CASSFRPNNSPLHF
TRBJ2-3 | NA | TRBV9 | TRBD2 | TGTGCCAGCAGCGTAGTGGAACGGGGGGGCCCAGATACGCAGTATTTT | CASSVVERGGPDTQYF
TRBJ1-5 | NA | TRBV5-1 | NA | TGCGCCAGCAGCGCGGGGGTAACGAGCAATCAGCCCCAGCATTTT | CASSAGVTSNQPQHF
TRBJ2-7 | once | TRBV19 | NA | TGTGCCAGTAGTATAGATCCGGGGCCCTCCTACGAGCAGTACTTC | CASSIDPGPSYEQYF
TRBJ1-5 | NA | TRBV7-2 | NA | TGTGCCAGCAGCTTAGTCGGCAGGGAGCCAAATCAGCCCCAGCATTTT | CASSLVGREPNQPQHF
TRBJ2-7 | NA | TRBV3-1/TRBV3-2 | NA | TGTGCCAGCAGCCAGCGCGGGGAATACGAGCAGTACTTC | CASSQRGEYEQYF
TRBJ2-7 | once | TRBV18 | TRBD2 | TGTGCCAGCTCACCATTGGGGGGGGCCTACGAGCAGTACTTC | CASSPLGGAYEQYF
TRBJ1-2 | once | TRBV7-2 | NA | TGTGCCAGCAGTGCGCCGCGGGGCAGGGACTATGGCTACACCTTC | CASSAPRGRDYGYTF
TRBJ1-2 | NA | TRBV27 | TRBD1 | TGTGCCAGCAGCCCCAGGGGACAGTCGACTGGCTACACCTTC | CASSPRGQSTGYTF
TRBJ2-3 | NA | TRBV5-1 | NA | TGCGCCAGCAGCCCGGACCCCAGGGTGGATACGCAGTATTTT | CASSPDPRVDTQYF
TRBJ1-1 | many | TRBV16 | NA | TGTGCCAGCAGCCAATATGTCGCAGGCCGAGACACTGAAGCTTTCTTT | CASSQYVAGRDTEAFF
TRBJ1-5 | NA | TRBV6-6 | TRBD1 | TGTGCCAGCCGGAGGGGGCCCGATCAGCCCCAGCATTTT | CASRRGPDQPQHF
TRBJ1-2 | NA | TRBV19 | NA | TGTGCCAGTACCACGGGACGGCCGGCCTATGGCTACACCTTC | CASTTGRPAYGYTF
TRBJ2-7 | NA | TRBV5-4 | NA | TGTGCCAGCAGCCCCCGCCTGGGATACGAGCAGTACTTC | CASSPRLGYEQYF
TRBJ2-2 | NA | TRBV9 | NA | TGTGCCAGCAGCGTAGTGGTGGGATTGGCCACCGGGGAGCTGTTTTTT | CASSVVVGLATGELFF
TRBJ2-5 | NA | TRBV9 | NA | TGTGCCAGTTCCAAACAGGGGGGGGAAGAGACCCAGTACTTC | CASSKQGGEETQYF
TRBJ2-1 | few | TRBV7-9 | TRBD1 | TGTGCCAGCAGCTCATCCGGGACAGCTTACAATGAGCAGTTCTTC | CASSSSGTAYNEQFF
TRBJ1-2 | NA | TRBV5-6 | NA | TGTGCCAGCAGCTTGAGGGAATATGGCTACACCTTC | CASSLREYGYTF
TRBJ2-1 | NA | TRBV3-1/TRBV3-2 | TRBD1 | TGTGCCAGCAGCCAAGAGCCAACCGGGACAGATAACAATGAGCAGTTCTTC | CASSQEPTGTDNNEQFF
TRBJ2-1 | NA | TRBV3-1/TRBV3-2 | TRBD2 | TGTGCCAGCAGCCAAGCGCGGGGGGATATCGATGAGCAGTTCTTC | CASSQARGDIDEQFF
TRBJ2-2 | NA | TRBV6-5 | NA | TGTGCCAGCAGTTACGGGGTAACCGGGGAGCTGTTTTTT | CASSYGVTGELFF
TRBJ2-2 | NA | TRBV24-1 | TRBD1 | TGTGCCACCAGTGATGGGAGGGACAGGGTCTTATCCGGGGAGCTGTTTTTT | CATSDGRDRVLSGELFF
TRBJ2-7 | NA | TRBV25-1 | TRBD1 | TGTGCCAGCAGTTTGGGACAGACCTACGAGCAGTACTTC | CASSLGQTYEQYF
TRBJ1-5 | NA | TRBV7-2 | TRBD1 | TGTGCCAGCAGCTTAGTGGGGACAGGGAATCAGCCCCAGCATTTT | CASSLVGTGNQPQHF
TRBJ2-5 | NA | TRBV5-6 | TRBD1 | TGTGCCAGCAGCCTACTCGGACAGGGAGTACAAGAGACCCAGTACTTC | CASSLLGQGVQETQYF
TRBJ1-6 | NA | TRBV6-5 | NA | TGTGCCAGCAGTTATTACAGTTCACCCCTCCACTTT | CASSYYSSPLHF
TRBJ2-1 | NA | TRBV7-3 | NA | TGTGCCAGCAGCTTAATGGCCGCCCGCCAGGACAATGAGCAGTTCTTC | CASSLMAARQDNEQFF
TRBJ2-3 | NA | TRBV5-4 | TRBD2 | TGTGCCAGCAGCTTTTATCAATTAGCGGGGGGGCGAGATACGCAGTATTTT | CASSFYQLAGGRDTQYF
TRBJ2-2 | NA | TRBV7-2 | TRBD1 | TGTGCCAGCAGCTTAATGACAGGGGGCACCGGGGAGCTGTTTTTT | CASSLMTGGTGELFF
TRBJ2-2 | NA | TRBV11-3 | NA | TGTGCCAGCAGCCGATCCGGACAGACCTCGAACACCGGGGAGCTGTTTTTT | CASSRSGQTSNTGELFF
TRBJ1-1 | NA | TRBV20-1 | TRBD1 | TGCAGTGCTAGTGAGGACAGGGGGAGGACTGAAGCTTTCTTT | CSASEDRGRTEAFF
TRBJ1-6 | NA | TRBV9 | NA | TGTGCCAGCAGCGTTTCAGGGGCTGGTAATTCACCCCTCCACTTT | CASSVSGAGNSPLHF
TRBJ2-5 | NA | TRBV5-1 | TRBD1 | TGCGCCAGCAGCTTGGGACAGGGAAGGCCCCAAGAGACCCAGTACTTC | CASSLGQGRPQETQYF
TRBJ1-4 | NA | TRBV29-1 | NA | TGCAGCGGATCCGGGGTCAATGAAAAACTGTTTTTT | CSGSGVNEKLFF
TRBJ1-1 | NA | TRBV11-3 | NA | TGTGCCAGCAGCTTAGCGGGAGCCCGGAACACTGAAGCTTTCTTT | CASSLAGARNTEAFF
TRBJ2-2 | NA | TRBV7-2 | NA | TGTGCCAGCAGCTCGAGCCGCAAATCCGGGGAGCTGTTTTTT | CASSSSRKSGELFF
TRBJ1-2 | NA | TRBV28 | NA | TGTGCCAGCAGGCTCGGGCCACGAACCTGGGGCTACACCTTC | CASRLGPRTWGYTF
TRBJ1-1 | NA | TRBV7-2 | NA | TGTGCCAGCAGCTTAGGGTCTGGGCCGACAAGTGAAGCTTTCTTT | CASSLGSGPTSEAFF
TRBJ1-5 | once | TRBV6-2/TRBV6-3 | TRBD1 | TGTGCCAGCAGTTACACCGGGACAGGCGGATTTCAGCCCCAGCATTTT | CASSYTGTGGFQPQHF
TRBJ1-2 | NA | TRBV6-5 | NA | TGTGCCAGCAGTTACTCGTTCAGCGATGGCTACACCTTC | CASSYSFSDGYTF
TRBJ2-7 | NA | TRBV5-5 | NA | TGTGCCAGCAGCTTGTGGGCGTCAGCCTACGAGCAGTACTTC | CASSLWASAYEQYF
TRBJ1-1 | NA | TRBV5-1 | TRBD1 | TGCGCCAGCAGCTTCACAGGGGTCACGGGTGAAGCTTTCTTT | CASSFTGVTGEAFF
TRBJ2-7 | NA | TRBV7-9 | NA | TGTGCCAGCACCCCCTGGGTCGGCTCCTACGAGCAGTACTTC | CASTPWVGSYEQYF
TRBJ1-2 | once | TRBV5-8 | NA | TGTGCCAGCAGCTTTCAGGGGTACAATGGCTACACCTTC | CASSFQGYNGYTF
TRBJ1-1 | NA | TRBV30 | TRBD1 | TGTGCCTCGAACAGGGGTGGGACTGAAGCTTTCTTT | CASNRGGTEAFF
TRBJ1-6 | NA | TRBV7-2 | NA | TGTGCCAGCAGCTTAGCGAAGGGGCGGAATTCACCCCTCCACTTT | CASSLAKGRNSPLHF
TRBJ1-1 | NA | TRBV7-3 | NA | TGTGCCAGCAGCTACAGGATGAACACTGAAGCTTTCTTT | CASSYRMNTEAFF